This T cell receptor beta chain was found in a study of blood T cells in healthy people across ages. General study results and limits: It was the long-lived donors that had more naive CD4+ cells and higher diversity than aged donors.

Germline V gene lookup returns CDR1 MDHEN and CDR2 SYDVKM. The J segment lost 6 bases and the V segment lost 4 bases, leaving 11 bases of the junction unmatched. This CDR3 contains 15 residues. This clonotype has a handful of counts. Its specificity is not known. Using a J-beta primer mix together with a sample-barcoded 5' primer, a second PCR was run for about 7 to 12 cycles. TCRdb called the 5' RACE reads again in MiXCR, with one record for every CDR3 protein. The sample yields 1.5 million to 2 million distinct CDR3 sequences, 40% to 55% seen once. The donors, healthy Caucasians from Russia, were aged about 6 to 100.

J is TRBJ2-7 and V is TRBV28, with TRBD2 matching 8 bases. What was sequenced was blood. The sequence was obtained from a woman aged 40 to 50 in good health. CDR3: CASSYPRGGLPEQYF. CDR3 nucleotides: TGTGCCAGCAGTTACCCCCGGGGGGGCCTCCCCGAGCAGTACTTC.